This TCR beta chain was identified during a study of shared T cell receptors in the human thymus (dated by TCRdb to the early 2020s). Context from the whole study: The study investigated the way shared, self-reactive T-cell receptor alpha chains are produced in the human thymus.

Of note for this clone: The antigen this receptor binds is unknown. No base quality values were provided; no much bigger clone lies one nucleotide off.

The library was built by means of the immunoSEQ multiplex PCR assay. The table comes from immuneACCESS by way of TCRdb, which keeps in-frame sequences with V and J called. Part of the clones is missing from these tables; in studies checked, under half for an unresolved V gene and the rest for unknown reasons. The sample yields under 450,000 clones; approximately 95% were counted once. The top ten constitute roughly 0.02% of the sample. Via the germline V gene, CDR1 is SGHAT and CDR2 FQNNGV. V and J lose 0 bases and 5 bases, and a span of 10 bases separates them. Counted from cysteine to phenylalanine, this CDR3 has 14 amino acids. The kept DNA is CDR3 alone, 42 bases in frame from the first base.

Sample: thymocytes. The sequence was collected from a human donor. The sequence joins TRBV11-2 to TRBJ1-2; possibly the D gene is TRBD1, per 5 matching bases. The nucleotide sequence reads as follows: TGTGCCAGCAGCTTAGATGGGGGTGTGTATGGCTACACCTTC. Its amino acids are CASSLDGGVYGYTF.